The entry that follows covers one T cell receptor beta chain sequence. This same CDR3 is encoded by further DNA sequences in the sample. The data were produced by immunoSEQ multiplex PCR, yet TCRdb's version contains in-frame clones alone and is incomplete. Of about 2.3 million clones listed, approximately 95% are singletons. This entry belongs to a study of shared clonotypes between healthy human individuals. Splitting the CD4+ cells yielded a CD45RA+ naive subset and a CD45RA-negative memory subset. CDR1 is SGHTA and CDR2 is FQGTGA in the germline V gene. The CDR3 spans 15 residues. Unmatched junction bases numbered 2, after V lost 5 bases and J lost 0 bases.

Sequencing was done on a sample of naive CD4+ T cells from PBMCs. Subset here: CD45RA+ positively selected. The chain carries TRBV7-3 and TRBJ2-1, with TRBD2 identical over 9 bases. The clonotype comes from a man younger than 35 in good health. Some clones in this sample may be carry-over from other donors' samples. CDR3 bases: TGTGCCAGCAGCCAGACTAGCGGCTCCTACAATGAGCAGTTCTTC. It translates to CASSQTSGSYNEQFF.